Presented here are 29 T cell receptor beta chains from one specimen sequenced in a study of T cell changes during pregnancy in multiple sclerosis. Assay used: immunoSEQ multiplex PCR; TCRdb lists only in-frame clones, some missing. The data contain 80,000 to 100,000 clones, approximately 94% of them seen just once; the ten biggest clones take up 0.99%. The sequencing used peripheral blood, collected after pregnancy. These receptors all come from a female donor with multiple sclerosis, enrolled in a pregnancy study.

The chain joins TRBV5-5 to TRBJ1-2; tentatively, D is TRBD1 (6 bases). The CDR3 sequence is 13 residues long. V was clipped by 6 bases and J by 5 bases, with 14 bases between them. Germline loops: CDR1 SGHKS, CDR2 YYEKEE (reference sequence). This CDR3 reads CASMALQGYGYTF. The CDR3 nucleotides are TGTGCCAGCATGGCGCTACAGGGATATGGCTACACCTTC.

This sequence joins TRBV5-1 and TRBJ2-7; 12 bases are shared with TRBD2. CDR3 length equals 15 residues. The V segment lost 3 bases and the J segment 4 bases; nucleotides outside the gene matches: 5. The germline CDR1 and CDR2 sequences are SGHRS and YFSETQ. CDR3 DNA sequence: TGCGCCAGCAGCTCGGGACTAGCGGGCGGTTACGAGCAGTACTTC. Translation gives CASSSGLAGGYEQYF.

The chain recombines TRBV6-6 with TRBJ2-2; D is unclear. Per germline, CDR1 MNHNY and CDR2 SVGAGI (reference sequence). This CDR3 is built from 11 residues. With 11 bases removed from V and 7 bases from J, the gap between germline ends came to 11 bases. CDR3 sequence: CASSVVGELFF. The DNA for the CDR3 is TGTGCCTCCTCAGTTGTCGGGGAGCTGTTTTTT.

The J gene is TRBJ2-1, the V gene TRBV7-3, with TRBD2 matching 13 bases. The CDR3 spans 17 residues. Germline CDR1 reads SGHTA; CDR2 reads FQGTGA. V lost 6 bases to trimming and J lost 1 base; unmatched junction nucleotides: 6. CDR3 loop: CASRSGLAGVSYNEQFF. The CDR3 bases are TGTGCCAGCAGATCCGGACTAGCGGGAGTGTCCTACAATGAGCAGTTCTTC.

The chain is built from TRBV18 and TRBJ1-1; weak D call: TRBD1 (5 bases). In germline, CDR1 is KGHSH, CDR2 LQKENI. The CDR3 is made up of 14 amino acids. V was pared by 1 base and J by 1 base, with 7 bases between. In DNA, the CDR3 is TGTGCCAGCTCACCACTTGACAGGAACACTGAAGCTTTCTTT. Protein product: CASSPLDRNTEAFF. Looking up the rest from reference TRBV18 and TRBJ1-1 gives the full variable domain: NAGVMQNPRHLVRRRGQEARLRCSPMKGHSHVYWYRQLPEEGLKFMVYLQKENIIDESGMPKERFSAEFPKEGPSILRIQQVVRGDSAAYFCASSPLDRNTEAFFGQGTRLTVV.

V and J are TRBV19 and TRBJ2-2; the D gene is possibly TRBD1 (6 bases). Per the germline V gene, CDR1 is LNHDA and CDR2 is SQIVND (reference sequence). V lost 3 bases, J lost 4 bases, and 12 bases lay in between. This CDR3 has 15 amino acids. The CDR3 is CASSMRTVTTGELFF. The CDR3 DNA reads TGTGCCAGTAGTATGCGGACAGTTACCACCGGGGAGCTGTTTTTT.

The chain joins TRBV6-1 to TRBJ2-7, with 12 bases matching TRBD2. CDR3 length equals 15 residues. Germline V gene sequence: CDR1 MNHNS, CDR2 SASEGT. Germline trimming cut 8 bases from V and 0 bases from J; bases unmatched to any gene: 5. CDR3 residues: CASAGLAGLSYEQYF. The CDR3 nucleotides read TGTGCCAGCGCCGGACTAGCGGGACTCTCCTACGAGCAGTACTTC.

The rearrangement links TRBV19 to TRBJ2-1, with 10 bases lining up with TRBD2. Germline loops: CDR1 LNHDA, CDR2 SQIVND (reference sequence). The CDR3 is made up of 15 amino acids. J gave up 2 bases and V 7 bases, and 5 bases lay outside the gene matches. The CDR3 DNA is TGTGCCAGTATGATAGCGGGAGGAACCTACAATGAGCAGTTCTTC. This gives the protein CASMIAGGTYNEQFF.

This chain connects TRBV9 to TRBJ2-1; 7 nucleotides line up with TRBD2. Trimming took 3 bases from V and 0 from J; bases not matched to a gene: 3. The CDR3 has 15 residues. Germline CDR1 is SGDLS and CDR2 is YYNGEE. In DNA form, the CDR3 reads TGTGCCAGCAGCGCCGGGACTACCTCCTACAATGAGCAGTTCTTC. Its protein product is CASSAGTTSYNEQFF.

V usage is TRBV18 and J usage is TRBJ2-7; weak D call: TRBD1 (6 bases). V was pared by 5 bases and J by 6 bases, with 17 bases between. Germline-derived CDR1 and CDR2 are KGHSH and LQKENI. This CDR3 region has 14 residues. CDR3 residues: CASSAKTGLFEQYF. The DNA of the CDR3 is TGTGCCAGCTCAGCGAAAACAGGGCTGTTCGAGCAGTACTTC.

The rearrangement uses TRBV27 and TRBJ1-1; TRBD1 is a possible D gene (6 bases). The V gene's germline CDR1 is MNHEY and CDR2 SMNVEV (reference sequence). CDR3 size: 15 residues. The V end lost 4 bases, the J end lost 1 base, and 13 bases lay between the germline ends. In nucleotides, the CDR3 is TGTGCCAGCAGTTCCCCGCGGACAGCGAACACTGAAGCTTTCTTT. Amino acid sequence: CASSSPRTANTEAFF.

This chain connects TRBV7-2 to TRBJ2-7, with D perhaps TRBD1 (8 bases). The germline V and J ends were trimmed by 5 bases and 7 bases, with 18 bases remaining between them. The CDR3 spans 14 residues. In germline, CDR1 is SGHTA, CDR2 FQGNSA. CDR3: CASSPWTGRGEQYF. For the CDR3, the DNA is TGTGCCAGCAGCCCCTGGACAGGGAGGGGGGAGCAGTACTTC.

The chain employs TRBV7-8 and TRBJ2-3; D perhaps matches TRBD2 (5 bases). The CDR3 has 16 residues. Trimming took off 2 bases at V and 0 bases at J, with 12 bases between the two ends. Germline CDR1 reads SGHVS; CDR2 reads FQNEAQ. The CDR3 sequence is CASSLRGITSTDTQYF. The CDR3 coding sequence is TGTGCCAGCAGCTTAAGAGGGATTACAAGCACAGATACGCAGTATTTT.

The V gene is TRBV12-5, the J gene TRBJ2-7; tentative D call: TRBD2 (5 bases). CDR1 is LGHNT, CDR2 FRNRAP, per germline. The CDR3 length is 17 residues. V shed 0 bases and J shed 1 base, with 16 bases lying between them. CDR3 coding DNA: TGTGCTAGTGGTTTGGTATTCGGCGGAGGTGGATCCTACGAGCAGTACTTC. This sequence encodes CASGLVFGGGGSYEQYF. The variable domain in full, with the rest retrieved from reference TRBV12-5 and TRBJ2-7, is DARVTQTPRHKVTEMGQEVTMRCQPILGHNTVFWYRQTMMQGLELLAYFRNRAPLDDSGMPKDRFSAEMPDATLATLKIQPSEPRDSAVYFCASGLVFGGGGSYEQYFGPGTRLTVT.

In this sample, this clone turned up once. The chain uses TRBV9 and TRBJ1-4; TRBD1 aligns across 10 bases. Germline CDR1 and CDR2: SGDLS and YYNGEE. The CDR3 is 15 residues long. Trimming removed 3 bases from V and 7 bases from J; junction bases left unmatched: 6. CDR3 region: CASSGDRGRGEKLFF. The CDR3 DNA follows: TGTGCCAGCAGCGGCGACAGGGGGCGTGGTGAAAAACTGTTTTTT.

The V gene is TRBV4-1, the J gene TRBJ2-7; 8 nucleotides agree with TRBD1. The germline V gene has CDR1 MGHRA and CDR2 YSYEKL. This CDR3 is 14 amino acids long. V trimming: 1 base; J trimming: 2 bases; junction bases outside the gene matches: 1. The chain's CDR3 is CASSQGTGTYEQYF. The DNA for the CDR3 is TGCGCCAGCAGCCAAGGGACAGGGACCTACGAGCAGTACTTC.

The DNA of the CDR3 is TGTGCCAGCAGTATAACAGGGACCTTTTATGGCTACACCTTC. This gives the protein CASSITGTFYGYTF. The chain combines TRBV28 with TRBJ1-2, with D perhaps TRBD1 (6 bases). CDR1 and CDR2 from the germline V gene are MDHEN and SYDVKM. The CDR3 is made up of 14 amino acids. Trimming took 5 bases from V and 5 from J, leaving 15 bases between them.

V is TRBV5-6 and J is TRBJ2-7, with 7 bases identical to TRBD2. Germline-derived CDR1 and CDR2 are SGHDT and YYEEEE. Losses at the gene ends were 7 bases for V and 0 bases for J; bases not matched to a gene: 4. CDR3 length: 13 residues. The CDR3 loop reads CASARGSSYEQYF. In DNA, the CDR3 is TGTGCCAGCGCACGCGGGAGCTCCTACGAGCAGTACTTC.

The rearrangement uses TRBV6-1 and TRBJ1-2; 11 nucleotides match TRBD1. Trimming took 6 bases from V and 6 from J; bases not matched to a gene: 3. Germline lookup yields CDR1 MNHNS and CDR2 SASEGT. The CDR3 is 13 amino acids. The CDR3: CASRDRGRDGYTF. CDR3 DNA: TGTGCCAGCAGGGACAGGGGGCGAGATGGCTACACCTTC.

The chain carries TRBV23-1 and TRBJ2-1; 8 nucleotides line up with TRBD1. TRBV23-1 is an ORF, and what it does is uncertain. The CDR3 spans 20 residues. V gave up 2 bases and J gave up 3 bases; unmatched junction bases: 18. The CDR3 region has the DNA TGCGCCAGCAGTCAAGATAAAAGCAGCTGGGGGACAGGTATCTACAATGAGCAGTTCTTC. It is translated as CASSQDKSSWGTGIYNEQFF.

This rearrangement joins TRBV4-3 to TRBJ2-7; a possible D gene is TRBD1 (6 bases). V lost 5 bases and J lost 3, with 23 bases in between. This CDR3 has 17 amino acids. Germline assignment: CDR1 LGHNA and CDR2 YSLEER. CDR3 nucleotides: TGCGCCAGCAGCTCGAGCGCCTTGGGACAACCCAGCTACGAGCAGTACTTC. It is translated as CASSSSALGQPSYEQYF.

The V gene is TRBV7-9, the J gene TRBJ1-1; 8 bases are a match to TRBD1. The germline CDR1 and CDR2 sequences are SEHNR and FQNEAQ (reference sequence). The CDR3 is made up of 15 amino acids. The ends lost 6 bases at V and 3 bases at J; junction bases unmatched: 9. The CDR3 region is CASRSRTGTHTEAFF. The CDR3 region has the DNA TGTGCCAGCAGATCGCGGACAGGGACTCACACTGAAGCTTTCTTT.

The chain recombines TRBV30 with TRBJ2-4; TRBD2 matches 7 bases. Germline CDR1 GTSNPN, CDR2 SVGIG (reference sequence). This CDR3 comprises 17 residues. Trimming took 0 bases from V and 0 from J; bases not matched to a gene: 8. CDR3 region: CAWSVDSGLLAKNIQYF. CDR3 sequence (DNA): TGTGCCTGGAGTGTAGATAGCGGGCTACTAGCCAAAAACATTCAGTACTTC.

This chain's CDR3 is CASSKRDTNTGELFF. In DNA, the CDR3 is TGTGCCAGCAGCAAACGGGACACCAACACCGGGGAGCTGTTTTTT. The chain links TRBV5-4 to TRBJ2-2; TRBD1 is a possible D gene (6 bases). Trimming took 4 bases from V and 2 from J, leaving 12 bases between them. This CDR3 has 15 residues. Germline CDR1 and CDR2: SGHNT and YYREEE (reference sequence).

The genes are TRBV7-6 and TRBJ2-7, with D perhaps matching TRBD2 (6 bases). Germline CDR1 and CDR2: SGHVS and FNYEAQ. The CDR3 is 14 amino acids. Trimming removed 5 bases at V and 7 bases at J, with 18 bases between. CDR3 sequence (DNA): TGTGCCAGCAGCCGGGGAGAGGGCCGGGGGGAGCAGTACTTC. Protein: CASSRGEGRGEQYF.

The genes are TRBV6-6 and TRBJ2-7, with D maybe TRBD2 (6 bases). Trimming took off 6 bases at V and 6 bases at J, with 9 bases between the two ends. This CDR3 spans 11 amino acids. Germline assignment: CDR1 MNHNY and CDR2 SVGAGI (reference sequence). The chain's CDR3 is CASSVGSEQYF. As DNA, the CDR3 is TGTGCCAGCAGCGTCGGGAGCGAGCAGTACTTC.

The chain uses TRBV29-1 and TRBJ1-1; 7 nucleotides match TRBD1. The CDR3 consists of 12 residues. The germline gives CDR1 SQVTM, CDR2 ANQGSEA. CDR3 DNA sequence: TGCCCCGAAGGGGGGCAGGGGGGAAGAGCTTTCTTT. Translating gives CPEGGQGGRAFF.

This clone came up once. The DNA of the CDR3 is TGTGCCAGTAGGCAGGGGGGAATATCTGAAGCTTTCTTT. It encodes CASRQGGISEAFF. V usage is TRBV19 and J usage is TRBJ1-1; 7 bases are a match to TRBD1. This CDR3 has 13 amino acids. CDR1 and CDR2 (germline): LNHDA, SQIVND (reference sequence). V shed 6 bases and J 6 bases; nucleotides not matched to a gene: 7.

The chain couples TRBV28 to TRBJ1-2; 8 bases are shared with TRBD1. This CDR3 contains 17 residues. After removal of 4 bases from V and 4 bases from J, the junction contained 14 bases not matched to a gene. Germline V CDR1 and CDR2: MDHEN, SYDVKM. The CDR3 here is CASSSETGDLSIYGYTF. The CDR3 nucleotides are TGTGCCAGCAGTTCAGAGACAGGGGACTTGTCGATCTATGGCTACACCTTC.